Listed below are T cell receptor beta chains from one sample, sequenced in a study of cytomegalovirus exposure and HLA in healthy donors. Assay used: immunoSEQ multiplex PCR; TCRdb lists only in-frame clones, some missing. The sample has over 200,000 clones; just over 85% are singletons. Sequenced sample: PBMCs. The receptors here all came from a woman younger than 35 in good health and CMV-seronegative. The CDR3 runs from the conserved cysteine through the conserved F or W. D genes are given only for firm matches. A row's size may be missing; if present it is once, few, many or a size class.

>TRBV9|NA|17|TRBD2|TRBJ2-1
CASSSRRTSPLYNEQFF
TGTGCCAGCAGCTCCCGGCGGACTAGCCCGCTCTACAATGAGCAGTTCTTC
>TRBV28|NA|13|NA|TRBJ1-5
CASRFLAGQPQHF
TGTGCCAGCAGATTCCTCGCCGGTCAGCCCCAGCATTTT
>TRBV5-4|NA|16|TRBD2|TRBJ2-5
CASSLAGWGGQETQYF
TGTGCCAGCAGCTTGGCGGGCTGGGGGGGCCAAGAGACCCAGTACTTC
>TRBV19|NA|15|NA|TRBJ1-3
CASSITRDTGNTIYF
TGTGCCAGTAGTATAACCCGGGACACCGGAAACACCATATATTTT
>TRBV7-9|NA|12|TRBD2|TRBJ2-3
CASRAGVSTQYF
TGTGCCAGCAGAGCGGGAGTGTCTACGCAGTATTTT
>TRBV2|NA|14|NA|TRBJ2-1
CASSEVDSLHEQFF
TGTGCCAGCAGTGAGGTGGACAGTCTCCATGAGCAGTTCTTC
>TRBV5-1|once|16|TRBD1|TRBJ2-2
CASSLAPGGSGGELFF
TGCGCCAGCAGCTTGGCCCCAGGGGGCTCGGGCGGGGAGCTGTTTTTT
>TRBV2|NA|14|NA|TRBJ1-2
CASSEPGTFYGYTF
TGTGCCAGCAGTGAGCCCGGGACATTCTATGGCTACACCTTC
>TRBV15|NA|21|NA|TRBJ1-5
CATSSKWIGEVWSPPGQPQHF
TGTGCCACCAGTTCTAAATGGATCGGGGAGGTCTGGAGTCCCCCCGGTCAGCCCCAGCATTTT
>TRBV28|NA|17|TRBD2|TRBJ2-3
CASSLGRTSGSTDTQYF
TGTGCCAGCAGTTTAGGGCGGACTAGCGGGAGCACAGATACGCAGTATTTT
>TRBV29-1|once|13|NA|TRBJ1-2
CSVPTGFNYGYTF
TGCAGCGTCCCTACAGGGTTCAACTATGGCTACACCTTC
>TRBV7-2|NA|17|TRBD2|TRBJ2-1
CASSYPLLAGGGNEQFF
TGTGCCAGCAGCTATCCCCTGCTAGCGGGAGGAGGTAATGAGCAGTTCTTC
>TRBV5-3|NA|14|NA|TRBJ1-1
CARSSGHANTEAFF
TGTGCCAGAAGCTCGGGACACGCGAACACTGAAGCTTTCTTT
>TRBV6-1|NA|15|TRBD2|TRBJ2-1
CASSISGNSYNEQFF
TGTGCCAGCAGTATCAGCGGGAACTCCTACAATGAGCAGTTCTTC
>TRBV5-1|NA|15|NA|TRBJ2-1
CASSLPQGSYNEQFF
TGCGCCAGCAGCTTGCCCCAGGGCTCCTACAATGAGCAGTTCTTC
>TRBV11-3|NA|15|TRBD2|TRBJ2-3
CASSSPGGSGDTQYF
TGTGCCAGCAGCTCCCCGGGGGGGTCCGGAGATACGCAGTATTTT
>TRBV7-2|NA|15|NA|TRBJ1-5
CASSSASRINQPQHF
TGTGCCAGCAGCTCCGCCTCCAGGATCAATCAGCCCCAGCATTTT
>TRBV23-1|NA|15|NA|TRBJ1-2
CASSLRSGTNYGYTF
TGCGCCAGCAGTCTACGCTCAGGCACTAACTATGGCTACACCTTC
>TRBV7-9|NA|15|TRBD1|TRBJ1-4
CASSLAGTGNEKLFF
TGTGCCAGCAGCTTAGCGGGGACAGGGAACGAAAAACTGTTTTTT
>TRBV5-1|NA|14|NA|TRBJ2-7
CASRSEANSYEQYF
TGCGCCAGCCGCAGCGAGGCTAACTCCTACGAGCAGTACTTC
>TRBV19|NA|15|TRBD1|TRBJ1-2
CASSTEGQGRGGYTF
TGTGCCAGTAGTACAGAAGGACAGGGGAGAGGTGGCTACACCTTC
>TRBV18|few|17|TRBD1|TRBJ2-6
CASSPGQGRSGANVLTF
TGTGCCAGCTCACCGGGACAGGGTCGGTCTGGGGCCAACGTCCTGACTTTC
>TRBV7-3|NA|15|NA|TRBJ2-1
CASSSSPGARGEQFF
TGTGCCAGCAGCTCGTCCCCTGGGGCGCGGGGTGAGCAGTTCTTC
>TRBV19|NA|13|TRBD1|TRBJ2-3
CASSNRGRDTQYF
TGTGCCAGTAGTAACAGGGGGCGCGATACGCAGTATTTT
>TRBV4-3|NA|20|NA|TRBJ2-3
CASSQDIVGNRLTSTDTQYF
TGCGCCAGCAGCCAAGATATTGTGGGGAACAGACTAACAAGCACAGATACGCAGTATTTT
>TRBV6-5|NA|15|TRBD1|TRBJ2-2
CASSAGTGGTGELFF
TGTGCCAGCAGTGCTGGGACAGGGGGCACCGGGGAGCTGTTTTTT
>TRBV9|few|14|TRBD1|TRBJ1-2
CASSVVGTGDGYTF
TGTGCCAGCAGCGTAGTGGGGACAGGGGATGGCTACACCTTC
>TRBV2|NA|13|NA|TRBJ1-2
CASRDTGSYGYTF
TGTGCCAGCAGAGACACAGGTTCCTATGGCTACACCTTC
>TRBV7-2|NA|16|TRBD1|TRBJ2-7
CASNIPGGDWSYEQYF
TGTGCCAGCAACATACCAGGGGGCGATTGGTCCTACGAGCAGTACTTC
>TRBV15|NA|14|NA|TRBJ2-7
CATSSYRAQDEQYF
TGTGCCACCAGCAGCTACAGGGCCCAGGACGAGCAGTACTTC
>TRBV27|NA|16|TRBD1|TRBJ1-2
CASSHRDRADPYGYTF
TGTGCCAGCAGTCACCGGGACAGGGCCGATCCCTATGGCTACACCTTC
>TRBV7-2|NA|16|TRBD1|TRBJ1-5
CASSLGTGLGNQPQHF
TGTGCCAGCAGCTTAGGGACAGGGCTGGGCAATCAGCCCCAGCATTTT
>TRBV5-1|NA|13|NA|TRBJ1-1
CASSLTANTEAFF
TGCGCCAGCAGCTTGACAGCGAACACTGAAGCTTTCTTT
>TRBV4-1|once|16|TRBD2|TRBJ2-2
CASSPPGASGNGELFF
TGCGCCAGCAGCCCCCCCGGGGCTAGCGGAAACGGGGAGCTGTTTTTT
>TRBV19|NA|15|NA|TRBJ1-1
CASTFTGGSYSEAFF
TGTGCCAGTACATTCACCGGGGGTTCTTACTCTGAAGCTTTCTTT
>TRBV13|NA|16|NA|TRBJ2-2
CASSPGTIKNTGELFF
TGTGCCAGCAGCCCCGGGACAATCAAGAACACCGGGGAGCTGTTTTTT
>TRBV27|NA|14|TRBD1|TRBJ1-1
CASSPQGRWTEAFF
TGTGCCAGCAGCCCACAGGGGCGTTGGACTGAAGCTTTCTTT
>TRBV28|NA|13|NA|TRBJ2-3
CASSLSGTGTQYF
TGTGCCAGCAGTTTATCCGGGACTGGTACGCAGTATTTT
>TRBV7-9|once|12|NA|TRBJ2-7
CASTSDIYEQYF
TGTGCCAGCACCTCAGACATCTACGAGCAGTACTTC
>TRBV29-1|NA|14|NA|TRBJ1-2
CSVAHVEPNYGYTF
TGCAGCGTTGCTCACGTGGAGCCTAACTATGGCTACACCTTC
>TRBV19|once|15|NA|TRBJ2-5
CASSADSWYQETQYF
TGTGCCAGTAGCGCGGACAGTTGGTACCAAGAGACCCAGTACTTC
>TRBV11-2|NA|18|TRBD1|TRBJ2-6
CASSWDREGTSGANVLTF
TGTGCCAGCAGCTGGGACAGGGAGGGGACCTCTGGGGCCAACGTCCTGACTTTC
>TRBV4-1|NA|14|NA|TRBJ1-2
CASSLPGGSPGYTF
TGCGCCAGCAGCCTCCCAGGCGGGTCTCCGGGCTACACCTTC
>TRBV4-1|NA|16|NA|TRBJ2-3
CASQRVGGAETDTQYF
TGCGCCAGCCAAAGGGTCGGGGGAGCCGAGACAGATACGCAGTATTTT
>TRBV6-5|few|13|TRBD1|TRBJ1-1
CASRTGGLTEAFF
TGTGCCAGCAGAACAGGGGGTCTGACTGAAGCTTTCTTT
>TRBV30|NA|15|TRBD1|TRBJ1-2
CAWMGQVRVDYGYTF
TGTGCCTGGATGGGACAGGTTAGAGTCGACTATGGCTACACCTTC
>TRBV5-4|NA|15|TRBD2|TRBJ2-7
CASSLSGTLSYEQYF
TGTGCCAGCAGCTTGAGCGGGACCCTCTCCTACGAGCAGTACTTC
>TRBV5-6|NA|14|NA|TRBJ2-5
CASSLFMQKETQYF
TGTGCCAGCAGCTTGTTTATGCAGAAAGAGACCCAGTACTTC